This TCR beta chain was observed in a study of CD8 T cells in ankylosing spondylitis. This clonotype was counted only a few times. Antigen specificity is unknown. General study results and limits: In ankylosing spondylitis patients, matched synovial fluid reportedly showed significant enrichment of disease-linked clones. As for the disease-linked clones, they showed a CD8+ phenotype and occurred at relatively low frequencies in peripheral blood.

In making TCR beta libraries, quantitative 5'-RACE with molecular barcodes was used. MiXCR, run by TCRdb on the 5' RACE reads, gives a single entry per CDR3 protein. The sample consists of under 300,000 distinct CDR3 sequences, roughly a tenth of them appearing once. Germline V gene data show CDR1 as MNHNS and CDR2 as SASEGT. CDR3 size: 14 residues. With 7 bases clipped from V and 11 bases from J, the junction kept 13 bases outside the gene matches. Material for sequencing was blood, either unsorted or a sorted T cell fraction (not recorded which). This sequence joins TRBV6-1 and TRBJ1-1, with 10 nucleotides matching TRBD1. The TCR comes from a male donor with ankylosing spondylitis or in good health (not recorded which). The CDR3 here is CASNDPGQGKGAFF. CDR3 in DNA: TGTGCCAGCAACGATCCGGGACAGGGGAAGGGGGCTTTCTTT.